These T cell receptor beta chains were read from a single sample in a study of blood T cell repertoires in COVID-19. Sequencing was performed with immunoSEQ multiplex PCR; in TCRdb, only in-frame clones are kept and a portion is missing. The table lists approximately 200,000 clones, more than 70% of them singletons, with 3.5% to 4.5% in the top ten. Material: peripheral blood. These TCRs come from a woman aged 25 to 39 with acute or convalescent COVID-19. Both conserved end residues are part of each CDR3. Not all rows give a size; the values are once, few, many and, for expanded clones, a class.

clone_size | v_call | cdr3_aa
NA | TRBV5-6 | CASSFHRLEYNEQFF
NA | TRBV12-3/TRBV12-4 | CANGLATNNEQFF
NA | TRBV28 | CASSPIHYEQYF
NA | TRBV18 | CASSPRQSSYEQYF
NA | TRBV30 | CAWPLGGHLSYSNQPQHF
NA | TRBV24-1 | CATSVGQGYRDTQYF
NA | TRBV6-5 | CASRMTGLETQYF
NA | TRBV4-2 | CAAGSGDTQYF
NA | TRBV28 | CASKGPSGRTSF
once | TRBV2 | CASKGLAAYEQYF
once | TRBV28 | CASSLISGTQGPLHYEQYF
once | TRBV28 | CASSPPRGDQPQHF
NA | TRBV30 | CAWSPRGNEQFF
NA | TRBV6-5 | CASRPGRSVDTQYF
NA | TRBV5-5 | CASSPQVDGANVLTF
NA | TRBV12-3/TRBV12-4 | CASSLGGDQPQHF
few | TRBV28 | CASRQTGQVHF
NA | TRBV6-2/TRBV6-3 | CASSYDSYGYTF
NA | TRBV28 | CASSSIFRVDRGGGYTF
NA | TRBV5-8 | CASSLTGTSGSNRFF
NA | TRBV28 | CASSLPSAPLHF
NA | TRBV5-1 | CASSLEGGGIQQYF
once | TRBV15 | CATSRDRVETQYF
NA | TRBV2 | CASSAQTRTYEQYF
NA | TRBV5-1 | CASSLNPRDKELGF
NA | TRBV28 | CASNGDNEKLFF
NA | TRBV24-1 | CATSGGGWQPQHF
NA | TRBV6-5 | CASSLRGLQYNEQFF
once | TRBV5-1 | CASSLALSDEQYF
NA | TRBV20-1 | CSARGVYGYTF
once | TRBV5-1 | CASSFSDRTEAFF
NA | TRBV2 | CASSFLGANVLTF
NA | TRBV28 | CASRGLGSSYNEQFF
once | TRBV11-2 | CASSPGTGAYGNTIYF
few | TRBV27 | CASSLTGSNQPQHF
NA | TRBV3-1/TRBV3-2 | CASSQGAQDTEAFF
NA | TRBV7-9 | CASSLDRFLPQHF
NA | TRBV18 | CASSEVPQGSGGNTIYF
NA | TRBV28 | CASSSPGRVQFF
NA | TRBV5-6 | CASSLVGTHYGYTF
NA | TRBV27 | CASRLLGGSGSPLHF
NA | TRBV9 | CASPEVVSGTSGRAILVSQFF
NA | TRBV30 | CAWRGTGTTEAFF
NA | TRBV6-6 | CASSYGTGGSDTF